This T cell receptor (beta chain) was documented in a study of a mutant IDH1 vaccine in newly diagnosed glioma. Study-level background: Patients, over weeks 1, 3, 5, 7, 11, 15, 19 and 23, received a total of eight vaccinations. Vaccination began 4-6 weeks post radiotherapy alone, or with temozolomide cycles. Study-wide results and caveats: Pseudoprogression apparently lacked any relation to changes in top peripheral T cell clonotypes.

Germline CDR1 reads SGHNT; CDR2 reads YENEEA. The germline V and J ends were trimmed by 5 bases and 1 base, with 14 bases remaining between them. The CDR3 totals 15 residues. Sequenced by immunoSEQ multiplex PCR; TCRdb stores in-frame clones only, minus some. The sample includes about 27,000 clones, roughly 84% of them seen just once. With respect to this clone: Its cognate antigen is unknown.

Time point in this sample: week 5, during vaccination. Doses comprised 300 ug of mutant IDH1 20-mer peptide each, plus topical imiquimod. V and J are TRBV11-3 and TRBJ1-1; maybe TRBD1 (5 bases). Specimen: PBMCs, collected from a glioma patient whose treatment included an IDH1 peptide vaccine. The receptor was isolated from a middle-aged man with glioma. Some clones in this sample may be carry-over from other donors' samples. CDR3 nucleotides: TGTGCCAGCAGCCGATCGGGACGTAGGAACACTGAAGCTTTCTTT. Translation gives CASSRSGRRNTEAFF. The full variable domain, with the rest looked up from reference TRBV11-3 and TRBJ1-1, is EAGVVQSPRYKIIEKKQPVAFWCNPISGHNTLYWYLQNLGQGPELLIRYENEEAVDDSQLPKDRFSAERLKGVDSTLKIQPAELGDSAVYLCASSRSGRRNTEAFFGQGTRLTVV.